The table lists the clone carrying this T cell receptor beta chain with a few counts. The authors prepared the TCRbeta library with unique molecular identifiers. MiXCR, run by TCRdb on the PCR reads, gives a single entry per CDR3 protein. The sample contains about 340,000 distinct CDR3 sequences, roughly 14% of which appear only once. The entry originates in a study of T-cell reconstitution after alpha-beta-depleted transplantation in children. Germline CDR1 reads SNHLY; CDR2 reads FYNNEI. This CDR3 spans 16 amino acids. V shed 7 bases, J shed 7 bases, and the junction held 13 bases outside the gene matches.

This TCR was sampled from a human donor who donated a stem cell graft to a child with Fanconi anemia. The rearrangement uses TRBV2 and TRBJ2-3, with 11 bases fitting TRBD2. The sequences come from PBMCs, collected from the stem cell graft. This chain's CDR3 is CASKGISGGAVYTQYF. CDR3 coding DNA: TGTGCCAGCAAGGGTATTAGCGGGGGGGCCGTATATACGCAGTATTTT.